The present T cell receptor (beta chain) was sequenced within a study of T cells in Graves' hyperthyroidism and ophthalmopathy. Study-level background: Peripheral blood was acquired at first diagnosis, ahead of any therapy whatsoever.

TCR beta CDR3 sequences were amplified from RNA transcripts. HTBI primers were the set used in a first-round RT-PCR of the TCR CDR3. TCRdb fed the multiplex PCR reads into MiXCR, producing one record per CDR3 protein. The data show about 480,000 distinct CDR3 sequences, approximately 22% seen once. Disease duration was under 3 months in the ophthalmopathy patients, who also had a Clinical Activity Score of at least 3 and a NOSPECS grade of at least 4. Diagnostic assessment was based on clinical symptoms, serum thyroxine and TRAb, thyroid ultrasound and orbital computed tomography. This CDR3 has 16 residues. J lost 4 bases, V lost 0 bases, and 7 bases had no gene match. CDR1 and CDR2 from the germline V gene are SGHRS and YFSETQ.

The TCR sequence derives from a woman between 65 and 79 years old with Graves' ophthalmopathy. The sample consisted of blood. The V call is TRBV5-1, the J call TRBJ1-1, with TRBD1 matching over 9 bases. CDR3 sequence (DNA): TGCGCCAGCAGCTTGGATCGACAGGGGGGAGGCACTGAAGCTTTCTTT. Encoded protein: CASSLDRQGGGTEAFF.